This entry is about one T cell receptor (beta chain). Its antigen remains unidentified. Amplified regions were TCR beta CDR3 sequences from RNA transcripts. An initial round of RT-PCR targeting the TCR CDR3 relied on the HTBI primer set. Via MiXCR, TCRdb re-called the multiplex PCR reads, giving one row per CDR3 protein. This sample has about 290,000 distinct CDR3 sequences; approximately 17% occur once, and the top ten carry around 55%. These data come from a study of T cells in Graves' hyperthyroidism and ophthalmopathy. Whole-study results and caveats: In simple terms, a model built on 13 V-J features told ophthalmopathy apart from stable hyperthyroidism. The blood repertoire included most of the expanded thyroid clonotypes above 0.001.

In making diagnoses, clinical symptoms, serum thyroxine and TRAb, thyroid ultrasound and orbital computed tomography were all used. Cells are PBMCs isolated from over 7.5 ml of fresh blood. The V gene's germline CDR1 is PRHDT and CDR2 FYEKMQ (reference sequence). Trimming left V 4 bases short and J 8 bases short, with 15 bases between. The CDR3 extends over 14 amino acids. The chain combines TRBV13 with TRBJ1-5, with TRBD1 as a possible D gene (5 bases). The sample taken for sequencing was blood. The source is a woman aged 60-75 years with Graves' ophthalmopathy. CDR3 sequence (DNA): TGTGCCAGCAGCTCGAGGCGGGGGTTGGAGCCCCAGCATTTT. Residues: CASSSRRGLEPQHF.